One and the same sample provided the 31 T cell receptor beta chains below, sequenced in a study of T cell changes during pregnancy in multiple sclerosis. This table comes from immunoSEQ multiplex PCR, and its TCRdb copy is limited to in-frame clones, with some not included. The sample comprises more than 85,000 clones, 90% to 95% of which are singletons, and 1% to 1.5% rests with the top ten. The source material was peripheral blood, sampled in the second trimester of pregnancy. These receptors were taken from a female donor with multiple sclerosis, enrolled in a pregnancy study.

This chain links TRBV5-1 with TRBJ2-7, with D possibly matching TRBD1 (6 bases). V lost 4 bases and J 0 bases, leaving 20 bases between the germline ends. CDR3 length: 17 residues. Germline V gene sequence: CDR1 SGHRS, CDR2 YFSETQ. CDR3 loop: CASSLFRGDAVSYEQYF. The CDR3 coding sequence is TGCGCCAGCAGCCTCTTCAGGGGAGATGCTGTCTCCTACGAGCAGTACTTC.

The chain links TRBV18 to TRBJ2-4; TRBD1 matches 7 bases. The J segment lost 1 base and the V segment lost 4 bases, leaving 4 bases of the junction unmatched. This CDR3 spans 15 amino acids. The V gene's germline CDR1 is KGHSH and CDR2 LQKENI. The CDR3 DNA is TGTGCCAGCTCACAGACAGGGCAGGCCAAAAACATTCAGTACTTC. This sequence encodes CASSQTGQAKNIQYF.

This chain connects TRBV30 to TRBJ2-1, with 13 bases identical to TRBD2. The CDR3 covers 16 residues. Germline V gene sequence: CDR1 GTSNPN, CDR2 SVGIG (reference sequence). Unmatched junction bases numbered 8, after V lost 4 bases and J lost 5 bases. CDR3 residues: CAWIRPGLAGNNEQFF. The DNA for the CDR3 is TGTGCCTGGATCCGTCCGGGACTAGCGGGGAACAATGAGCAGTTCTTC.

The V call is TRBV10-3, the J call TRBJ2-3, with 9 bases that match TRBD1. V was clipped by 5 bases and J by 6 bases; unmatched bases: 9. The CDR3 extends over 15 amino acids. Germline values: CDR1 ENHRY, CDR2 SYGVKD. CDR3 nucleotides: TGTGCCATCAGTTCCGGACAGGGGCAGTTGGATACGCAGTATTTT. Translated, it gives CAISSGQGQLDTQYF.

The CDR3 DNA follows: TGTGCCAGCAGCCAAGATGGCAGGTCCTACGAGCAGTACTTC. Amino acid sequence: CASSQDGRSYEQYF. The chain recombines TRBV4-2 with TRBJ2-7; unclear D gene. CDR3 length equals 14 residues. The germline V gene has CDR1 LGHNA and CDR2 YNFKEQ. Trimming took off 0 bases at V and 1 base at J, with 7 bases between the two ends.

This clone has only one observation. The V call is TRBV5-1, the J call TRBJ1-2; no clear D gene. There are 13 residues in the CDR3. Germline CDR1 is SGHRS and CDR2 is YFSETQ. V was shortened by 1 base and J by 6 bases, with 10 bases between the two germline ends. CDR3 region: CASSLRTHDGYTF. The CDR3 nucleotides are TGCGCCAGCAGCTTGCGGACTCACGATGGCTACACCTTC.

V is TRBV9 and J is TRBJ2-6; D not resolved. The V and J ends lost 3 bases and 0 bases respectively, with 4 bases between them. Per germline, CDR1 SGDLS and CDR2 YYNGEE. The CDR3 is 14 amino acids. The CDR3 bases are TGTGCCAGCAGCGCCGTCTCTGGGGCCAACGTCCTGACTTTC. Residues: CASSAVSGANVLTF.

This clone was recorded once. The chain employs TRBV19 and TRBJ1-1, with no clear D. The CDR3 is made up of 15 amino acids. Germline values: CDR1 LNHDA, CDR2 SQIVND (reference sequence). V was clipped by 5 bases and J by 4 bases, with 17 bases between them. Written as DNA, the CDR3 is TGTGCCAGTAGTCCCCAGATCGCGGCGGGCACTGAAGCTTTCTTT. Its translation: CASSPQIAAGTEAFF.

This chain uses TRBV7-2 with TRBJ2-3; 7 nucleotides line up with TRBD2. Looked up from germline, CDR1 is SGHTA and CDR2 is FQGNSA. V lost 0 bases and J lost 0; bases outside the gene matches: 3. The CDR3 length is 16 residues. The CDR3 coding sequence is TGTGCCAGCAGCTTAGCCGGGACTATTAGCACAGATACGCAGTATTTT. This encodes CASSLAGTISTDTQYF.

A few counts support this clone. This chain links TRBV4-1 with TRBJ2-1; 7 bases are a match to TRBD1. Germline CDR1 MGHRA, CDR2 YSYEKL. CDR3 length equals 19 residues. V dropped 0 bases and J dropped 4; count of bases not matched to a gene: 15. CDR3 residues: CASSQESVKRAGGYNEQFF. CDR3 nucleotides: TGCGCCAGCAGCCAAGAATCAGTGAAGAGGGCAGGGGGATACAATGAGCAGTTCTTC.

This chain links TRBV28 with TRBJ1-5; 8 positions agree with TRBD1. The trim removed 5 bases at V and 0 bases at J, leaving 6 bases unmatched. The CDR3 has 16 amino acids. Germline loops: CDR1 MDHEN, CDR2 SYDVKM. CDR3 sequence reads: CASSTTGGRSNQPQHF. The CDR3 nucleotides read TGTGCCAGCAGTACCACAGGGGGACGTAGCAATCAGCCCCAGCATTTT.

This chain connects TRBV19 to TRBJ2-7, with D possibly TRBD1 on 6 matching bases. CDR1 and CDR2 from the germline V gene are LNHDA and SQIVND (reference sequence). Trimming stripped 4 bases from V and 6 bases from J, with 13 bases between. The CDR3 is made up of 13 amino acids. The DNA of the CDR3 is TGTGCCAGTAGTACCCAAACAGGGATCGAGCAGTACTTC. It codes for CASSTQTGIEQYF.

The J gene is TRBJ2-1, the V gene TRBV5-1, with 11 bases fitting TRBD2. J lost 7 bases, V lost 1 base, and 4 bases had no gene match. The CDR3 extends over 15 amino acids. Germline values: CDR1 SGHRS, CDR2 YFSETQ. This CDR3 reads CASSLYLAGGNEQFF. The CDR3 nucleotides are TGCGCCAGCAGCTTGTACCTAGCGGGGGGTAATGAGCAGTTCTTC.

This sequence joins TRBV11-2 and TRBJ2-5; D remains ambiguous. This CDR3 comprises 12 residues. The V and J ends lost 1 base and 5 bases respectively, with 5 bases between them. Germline lookup yields CDR1 SGHAT and CDR2 FQNNGV. The CDR3 reads CASSLVSETQYF. The CDR3 DNA sequence: TGTGCCAGCAGCTTAGTGTCTGAGACCCAGTACTTC.

The CDR3 nucleotides read TGTGCCTGGAGGAGGGGGGGCGCGGGGAATAACTATGGCTACACCTTC. Amino acids: CAWRRGGAGNNYGYTF. The gene calls are TRBV30 and TRBJ1-2, with a weak D call TRBD1 (6 bases). CDR1 is GTSNPN and CDR2 is SVGIG in the germline V gene (reference sequence). This CDR3 contains 16 residues. With 3 bases removed from V and 1 base from J, the gap between germline ends came to 18 bases.

The rearrangement uses TRBV29-1 and TRBJ1-1; 7 bases are shared with TRBD1. CDR1 is SQVTM and CDR2 is ANQGSEA in the germline V gene. This CDR3 is built from 15 residues. The V gene end was trimmed by 1 base and the J gene end by 3 bases; junction bases not matched to a gene: 8. The CDR3 DNA is TGCAGCGTTGAAGTTAAAGGGACAGTAGACACTGAAGCTTTCTTT. Residues: CSVEVKGTVDTEAFF.

The rearrangement joins TRBV18 to TRBJ2-7; 7 bases are shared with TRBD1. CDR1 KGHSH and CDR2 LQKENI come from the germline V gene. The CDR3 loop spans 15 amino acids. V trimming: 2 bases; J trimming: 0 bases; junction bases outside the gene matches: 4. CDR3 DNA: TGTGCCAGCTCACCAGGACGGGACAGCTCCTACGAGCAGTACTTC. This sequence encodes CASSPGRDSSYEQYF.

The CDR3 nucleotides read TGTGCCAGCAGCTTAGTCTTTGGTAGCCGGAAGGAGCAGTACTTC. The encoded protein is CASSLVFGSRKEQYF. V usage is TRBV7-2 and J usage is TRBJ2-7, with D unresolved. Germline V gene data show CDR1 as SGHTA and CDR2 as FQGNSA. CDR3 size: 15 residues. Trimming removed 1 base from V and 7 bases from J, with 17 bases in between.

J is TRBJ1-5 and V is TRBV6-1, with TRBD1 matching 10 bases. V shed 6 bases, J shed 5 bases, and the junction held 4 bases outside the gene matches. Germline CDR1 reads MNHNS; CDR2 reads SASEGT. The CDR3 is 14 residues long. Here the CDR3 DNA reads TGTGCCAGCAGAGGACAGGGGGAGTATCAGCCCCAGCATTTT. Its protein is CASRGQGEYQPQHF.

The rearrangement uses TRBV30 and TRBJ2-7; 9 bases agree with TRBD1. This CDR3 has 13 amino acids. V gave up 3 bases and J gave up 2 bases; unmatched junction bases: 2. Germline V lookup: CDR1 GTSNPN, CDR2 SVGIG (reference sequence). The CDR3 spells CAWRNRGPYEQYF. CDR3 nucleotides: TGTGCCTGGAGAAACAGGGGGCCCTACGAGCAGTACTTC.

The chain employs TRBV5-6 and TRBJ1-2, with a weak D call TRBD1 (5 bases). V was pared by 7 bases and J by 8 bases, with 33 bases between. This CDR3 is built from 18 residues. Germline CDR1 SGHDT, CDR2 YYEEEE. The CDR3 spells CASHRRRDSGFFVQGYTF. The CDR3 DNA reads TGTGCCAGCCACCGACGCCGGGACTCCGGTTTTTTCGTTCAGGGCTACACCTTC.

This clone occurred once. The chain has TRBV7-9 and TRBJ2-3; TRBD1 matches at 9 bases. The CDR3 extends over 17 amino acids. Germline CDR1 and CDR2: SEHNR and FQNEAQ (reference sequence). Trimming took 0 bases from V and 4 from J; bases not matched to a gene: 8. The CDR3 DNA is TGTGCCAGCAGCTTAGCGCTGGGACAGGGAGGCGCAGATACGCAGTATTTT. As protein: CASSLALGQGGADTQYF.

J is TRBJ2-3 and V is TRBV5-6, with 8 bases lining up with TRBD2. This CDR3 is built from 16 residues. The trim removed 2 bases at V and 3 bases at J, leaving 8 bases unmatched. Germline V lookup: CDR1 SGHDT, CDR2 YYEEEE. This CDR3 reads CASSLTSGRETDTQYF. CDR3 sequence (DNA): TGTGCCAGCAGCTTAACTAGCGGAAGAGAGACAGATACGCAGTATTTT.

CDR3 sequence: CASSQDGLAGGTGELFF. The CDR3 DNA follows: TGTGCCAGCAGCCAAGACGGGCTAGCGGGAGGTACCGGGGAGCTGTTTTTT. The chain recombines TRBV4-2 with TRBJ2-2; 11 bases match TRBD2. Trimming cost V 0 bases and J 5 bases; bases outside gene matches: 5. CDR3 length: 17 residues. The germline V gene has CDR1 LGHNA and CDR2 YNFKEQ.

A few counts support this clone. This chain uses TRBV14 with TRBJ1-1; TRBD1 matches 9 bases. The J segment lost 1 base and the V segment lost 4 bases, leaving 4 bases of the junction unmatched. This CDR3 region has 15 residues. The germline gives CDR1 SGHDN, CDR2 FVKESK. The CDR3 DNA reads as TGTGCCAGCAGCCGAGGACAGGGGAGGAACACTGAAGCTTTCTTT. Its translation: CASSRGQGRNTEAFF.

This clone was found a few times. The J gene is TRBJ2-2, the V gene TRBV2; TRBD1 might be the D (5 bases). Germline V lookup: CDR1 SNHLY, CDR2 FYNNEI. Trimming cost V 6 bases and J 1 base, with 6 bases left between them. This CDR3 is 13 amino acids long. Here the CDR3 reads CASRTGNTGELFF. The CDR3 DNA reads as TGTGCCAGCAGAACAGGGAACACCGGGGAGCTGTTTTTT.

The rearrangement links TRBV10-3 to TRBJ2-5; perhaps TRBD2 as D (6 bases). This CDR3 is 14 amino acids long. The germline V and J ends were trimmed by 4 bases and 1 base, with 10 bases remaining between them. CDR1 ENHRY and CDR2 SYGVKD come from the germline V gene. The CDR3 region is CAISVDYAQETQYF. DNA of the CDR3: TGTGCCATCAGTGTGGACTACGCCCAAGAGACCCAGTACTTC.

The chain employs TRBV7-9 and TRBJ2-3, with 7 bases identical to TRBD2. Germline CDR1 SEHNR, CDR2 FQNEAQ (reference sequence). The CDR3 runs 16 residues. V gave up 0 bases and J gave up 1 base; unmatched junction bases: 4. The CDR3 region has the DNA TGTGCCAGCAGCTTAGCGGGAGGGCCGGGCACAGATACGCAGTATTTT. It yields the protein CASSLAGGPGTDTQYF.

This clone was seen only once. This chain uses TRBV28 with TRBJ1-2; possibly TRBD1 for D (5 bases). With 3 bases removed from V and 4 bases from J, the gap between germline ends came to 12 bases. Germline V gene lookup returns CDR1 MDHEN and CDR2 SYDVKM. The CDR3 runs to 14 residues. The CDR3 DNA follows: TGTGCCAGCAGTTTTAGTCGGGGGGGCTATGGCTACACCTTC. Its translation: CASSFSRGGYGYTF.

The rearrangement uses TRBV2 and TRBJ2-7; 7 nucleotides align to TRBD1. The germline gives CDR1 SNHLY, CDR2 FYNNEI. After removal of 6 bases from V and 7 bases from J, the junction contained 9 bases not matched to a gene. CDR3 length: 13 residues. This CDR3 is CASRGDRAREQYF. For the CDR3, the DNA is TGTGCCAGCAGGGGTGACAGGGCGAGAGAGCAGTACTTC.

V usage is TRBV15 and J usage is TRBJ1-1; 7 nucleotides agree with TRBD1. This CDR3 region has 15 residues. Germline trimming cut 1 base from V and 9 bases from J; bases unmatched to any gene: 11. Germline CDR1 LNHNV, CDR2 YYDKDF (reference sequence). Written as DNA, the CDR3 is TGTGCCACCAGCAGAGCCTCGACAGGGACCTTTAAAGCTTTCTTT. As protein: CATSRASTGTFKAFF.